A selection of T cell receptor beta chains follows, all from one sample in a study of CD8+ T cells in alopecia areata. TCRdb's table, derived via immunoSEQ multiplex PCR, lists solely in-frame clones and lacks some. The top ten clones hold roughly 6.4% of a sample with thousands of clones, over 65% of them seen once. The sequences come from skin, collected at week 24, from a patient treated with tofacitinib. Source of these receptors: a human donor with alopecia areata. The CDR3 runs from the conserved cysteine through the conserved F or W. Fields, in order: clone size, V gene, D gene, J gene, CDR3 protein, CDR3 DNA. D genes are given only for firm matches. Expanded clones are given a class, and other clones once, few, many or no size at all.

-	TRBV11-2	-	TRBJ1-2	CASSSTPGAIF	TGTGCCAGCAGCTCTACTCCGGGAGCCATTTTC
-	TRBV7-2	-	TRBJ2-1	CASSPAAREQFF	TGTGCCAGCAGCCCCGCAGCCAGAGAGCAGTTCTTC
-	TRBV29-1	-	TRBJ2-1	CSVPPVGRRLSSEQFF	TGCAGCGTTCCACCCGTCGGCAGGAGACTTTCAAGTGAGCAGTTCTTC
few	TRBV29-1	-	TRBJ2-1	CSVVSVNRYNEQFF	TGCAGCGTTGTCTCGGTTAACAGATACAATGAGCAGTTCTTC
-	TRBV11-2	-	TRBJ2-1	CASSLGAGEQFF	TGTGCCAGCAGCTTGGGGGCGGGGGAGCAGTTCTTC
few	TRBV7-2	-	TRBJ2-3	CASSLDGTATDTQYF	TGTGCCAGCAGCTTAGACGGTACGGCCACAGATACGCAGTATTTT
-	TRBV6-5	-	TRBJ1-5	CASSPGTGNQPQHF	TGTGCCAGCAGTCCCGGGACGGGCAATCAGCCCCAGCATTTT
-	TRBV30	TRBD1	TRBJ1-1	CAWSPRGQSEAFF	TGTGCCTGGAGTCCCAGGGGGCAATCTGAAGCTTTCTTT
-	TRBV30	-	TRBJ2-3	CASRDSQGYTQYF	TGTGCCAGCCGGGACTCCCAAGGATATACGCAGTATTTT
-	TRBV14	TRBD1	TRBJ2-1	CASSLLARDRTYNEQFF	TGTGCCAGCAGCCTCCTAGCAAGGGACAGGACCTACAATGAGCAGTTCTTC
-	TRBV7-8	-	TRBJ1-2	CASSIQGFYGYTF	TGTGCCAGCAGCATACAGGGCTTCTATGGCTACACCTTC
-	TRBV7-2	-	TRBJ1-1	CASSLVGVSEAFF	TGTGCCAGCAGCTTGGTGGGGGTGTCTGAAGCTTTCTTT
-	TRBV10-1	-	TRBJ2-7	CASSESLSGLEQYF	TGCGCCAGCAGTGAGTCTCTGTCGGGCCTCGAGCAGTACTTC
-	TRBV7-7	TRBD2	TRBJ2-5	CASSSWTSGGQETQYF	TGTGCCAGCAGCTCGTGGACTAGCGGGGGACAAGAGACCCAGTACTTC
-	TRBV11-2	TRBD2	TRBJ2-7	CASSHLAGKYEQYF	TGTGCCAGCAGCCACCTAGCGGGAAAGTACGAGCAGTACTTC
-	TRBV7-7	-	TRBJ1-5	CASSFEGTQPQHF	TGTGCCAGCAGCTTCGAGGGGACGCAGCCCCAGCATTTT
-	TRBV14	-	TRBJ1-1	CASSRQPGGATEAFF	TGTGCCAGCAGCCGTCAACCCGGCGGCGCCACTGAAGCTTTCTTT
-	TRBV6-1	TRBD1	TRBJ2-5	CASSEWPGQGKETQYF	TGTGCCAGCAGTGAATGGCCGGGACAGGGAAAAGAGACCCAGTACTTC
-	TRBV29-1	TRBD1	TRBJ2-2	CSVGTGNTGELFF	TGCAGCGTTGGGACAGGGAACACCGGGGAGCTGTTTTTT
once	TRBV4-3	-	TRBJ2-3	CASSQDRLTDTQYF	TGCGCCAGCAGCCAAGATCGACTGACAGATACGCAGTATTTT
-	TRBV28	TRBD1	TRBJ2-3	CASSKLTWDSSTDTQYF	TGTGCCAGCAGTAAACTAACCTGGGACAGCAGCACAGATACGCAGTATTTT
-	TRBV13	-	TRBJ2-3	CASSPSEGRSWTDTQYF	TGTGCCAGCAGCCCATCCGAGGGTCGGTCCTGGACAGATACGCAGTATTTT
-	TRBV10-2	TRBD1	TRBJ1-2	CASSGQGKGYTF	TGCGCCAGCAGCGGACAGGGCAAGGGCTACACCTTC
-	TRBV4-3	TRBD1	TRBJ2-7	CASSQRQGDEQYF	TGCGCCAGCAGCCAACGACAGGGCGACGAGCAGTACTTC
-	TRBV7-9	-	TRBJ2-3	CASSFGGDSTDTQYF	TGTGCCAGCAGCTTCGGGGGAGATAGCACAGATACGCAGTATTTT
-	TRBV5-1	-	TRBJ1-1	CASRDGFMNTEAFF	TGCGCCAGCAGGGATGGGTTTATGAACACTGAAGCTTTCTTT
-	TRBV9	TRBD1	TRBJ2-1	CASSAWTGEPQFF	TGTGCCAGCAGCGCGTGGACAGGGGAACCTCAGTTCTTC
-	TRBV9	-	TRBJ1-5	CASSVGTGGNQPQHF	TGTGCCAGCAGCGTAGGTACCGGTGGCAATCAGCCCCAGCATTTT
-	TRBV15	TRBD1	TRBJ2-3	CATSRRTGLLSDTQYF	TGTGCCACCAGCCGTCGGACAGGACTTTTGTCAGATACGCAGTATTTT
-	TRBV30	-	TRBJ1-2	CAFRGGHEYGYTF	TGTGCCTTCCGGGGGGGACACGAGTATGGCTACACCTTC
-	TRBV5-1	-	TRBJ1-1	CASSLESGLKTEAFF	TGCGCCAGCAGCTTGGAAAGTGGGCTGAAGACTGAAGCTTTCTTT
-	TRBV4-3	TRBD2	TRBJ2-1	CASSRGLAGYNEQFF	TGCGCCAGCAGCCGGGGACTAGCGGGCTACAATGAGCAGTTCTTC
-	TRBV6-5	-	TRBJ1-1	CASTFDTQGGEAFF	TGTGCCAGCACATTCGATACTCAAGGGGGGGAAGCTTTCTTT
-	TRBV6-5	TRBD1	TRBJ1-1	CASSYQVGQGQTEAFF	TGTGCCAGCAGTTACCAGGTGGGACAGGGTCAAACTGAAGCTTTCTTT
-	TRBV4-1	-	TRBJ1-1	CASSQETPQGEEAFF	TGCGCCAGCAGCCAAGAGACTCCGCAGGGAGAGGAAGCTTTCTTT
-	TRBV7-6	-	TRBJ2-7	CASSLGPGAYEQYF	TGTGCCAGCAGCTTAGGCCCGGGGGCCTACGAGCAGTACTTC
-	TRBV10-3	-	TRBJ2-1	CAISENLDNEQFF	TGTGCCATCAGTGAAAACCTCGACAATGAGCAGTTCTTC
-	TRBV11-3	-	TRBJ2-7	CASSSQLTRWEQYF	TGTGCCAGCAGCTCACAGCTGACGAGGTGGGAGCAGTACTTC
large	TRBV7-8	-	TRBJ2-5	CASSLYQETQYF	TGTGCCAGCAGCTTATATCAAGAGACCCAGTACTTC
-	TRBV15	TRBD2	TRBJ2-2	CATSRGSSGVNPNTGELFF	TGTGCCACCAGCAGAGGAAGTAGCGGGGTCAACCCGAACACCGGGGAGCTGTTTTTT
-	TRBV14	TRBD2	TRBJ2-1	CASSLMTSGGSNEQFF	TGTGCCAGCAGCCTAATGACTAGCGGGGGGTCCAATGAGCAGTTCTTC
-	TRBV7-8	-	TRBJ1-2	CASSSTQGWRGYTF	TGTGCCAGCAGTTCGACACAGGGATGGCGTGGCTACACCTTC
-	TRBV18	-	TRBJ1-4	CASSPAGISNEKLFF	TGTGCCAGCTCACCTGCCGGGATATCTAATGAAAAACTGTTTTTT
few	TRBV2	-	TRBJ1-2	CASTVPGSSYGYTF	TGTGCCAGCACCGTTCCAGGGTCCAGCTATGGCTACACCTTC
few	TRBV29-1	-	TRBJ2-3	CSTRVGTSTDTQYF	TGCAGCACTCGAGTGGGGACTAGCACAGATACGCAGTATTTT
-	TRBV11-2	-	TRBJ1-5	CASSLSPSQPQHF	TGTGCCAGCAGCTTAAGTCCATCTCAGCCCCAGCATTTT